These T cell receptor beta chains were read from a single sample in a study of cytomegalovirus exposure and HLA in healthy donors. The table came from immunoSEQ multiplex PCR; TCRdb's copy has only in-frame clones and leaves some out. The sample has 250,000 or so clones; less than 90% are singletons. The sequenced sample was PBMCs. The receptor source for this set is a man aged 18-30 years in good health and CMV-seropositive. Each CDR3 is given with its conserved first and last residue. The D gene is left open where the match is weak. Rows may omit the clone size; those that give it use once, few, many or a size class.

j_gene | d_gene | abundance | v_gene | CDR3aa | CDR3nt
TRBJ2-5 | NA | NA | TRBV7-3 | CASSFPGETQYF | TGTGCCAGCAGCTTTCCGGGAGAGACCCAGTACTTC
TRBJ2-7 | NA | NA | TRBV7-2 | CASSLDPYRDEQYF | TGTGCCAGCAGCTTAGATCCCTACCGTGACGAGCAGTACTTC
TRBJ2-7 | NA | NA | TRBV7-7 | CASSLSRQGHEQYF | TGTGCCAGCAGCTTATCAAGGCAGGGCCACGAGCAGTACTTC
TRBJ2-1 | NA | NA | TRBV29-1 | CSVEMGPYLYNEQFF | TGCAGCGTTGAGATGGGACCTTACCTCTACAATGAGCAGTTCTTC
TRBJ1-2 | TRBD1 | NA | TRBV6-5 | CASSRLHRGDYGYTF | TGTGCCAGCAGTCGACTTCACAGGGGAGACTATGGCTACACCTTC
TRBJ2-7 | TRBD1 | NA | TRBV9 | CASSAAGTGGEQYF | TGTGCCAGCAGCGCAGCCGGGACAGGGGGCGAGCAGTACTTC
TRBJ2-6 | TRBD1 | NA | TRBV11-3 | CASSPGTGSSGANVLTF | TGTGCCAGCAGCCCCGGGACAGGTAGCTCTGGGGCCAACGTCCTGACTTTC
TRBJ2-1 | NA | NA | TRBV7-9 | CASRSAGYEQFF | TGTGCCAGCAGGTCCGCAGGCTATGAGCAGTTCTTC
TRBJ1-1 | NA | NA | TRBV5-6 | CASSPTGPRGTEAFF | TGTGCCAGCAGCCCGACAGGTCCCAGGGGCACTGAAGCTTTCTTT
TRBJ2-7 | NA | NA | TRBV6-1 | CASRTNYEQYF | TGTGCCAGCAGAACCAACTACGAGCAGTACTTC
TRBJ2-2 | TRBD1 | NA | TRBV29-1 | CSAGGTGGSGELFF | TGCAGCGCCGGAGGGACAGGGGGCAGCGGGGAGCTGTTTTTT
TRBJ2-2 | NA | NA | TRBV27 | CASSFGVTGELFF | TGTGCCAGCAGTTTTGGTGTGACCGGGGAGCTGTTTTTT
TRBJ1-2 | NA | once | TRBV20-1 | CSARDYGYTF | TGCAGTGCTAGAGACTATGGCTACACCTTC
TRBJ2-1 | NA | NA | TRBV11-3 | CASSLDTGNEQFF | TGTGCCAGCAGCTTAGATACGGGCAATGAGCAGTTCTTC
TRBJ1-1 | NA | few | TRBV10-3 | CAISYSGNTEAFF | TGTGCCATCAGTTATTCGGGGAACACTGAAGCTTTCTTT
TRBJ1-1 | NA | NA | TRBV30 | CAWCVQTNTEAFF | TGTGCCTGGTGCGTGCAAACGAACACTGAAGCTTTCTTT
TRBJ2-3 | TRBD2 | once | TRBV2 | CASAPLSGDTQYF | TGTGCCAGCGCGCCCCTTAGCGGGGATACGCAGTATTTT
TRBJ2-2 | NA | NA | TRBV7-9 | CASSSSQTNTGELFF | TGTGCCAGCAGCTCATCACAGACGAACACCGGGGAGCTGTTTTTT
TRBJ1-2 | NA | NA | TRBV15 | CATSGDAFGASNYGYTF | TGTGCCACCAGCGGTGACGCTTTTGGGGCCTCTAACTATGGCTACACCTTC
TRBJ1-1 | NA | NA | TRBV29-1 | CSFTRTTVYEAFF | TGCAGCTTCACCCGGACGACAGTATATGAAGCTTTCTTT
TRBJ1-3 | NA | NA | TRBV27 | CASSPLDRGGSGNTIYF | TGTGCCAGCAGTCCCCTAGACCGCGGAGGCTCTGGAAACACCATATATTTT
TRBJ1-4 | NA | NA | TRBV27 | CASRWGGVTNEKLFF | TGTGCCAGCAGATGGGGGGGAGTAACTAATGAAAAACTGTTTTTT